This T cell receptor beta chain was documented in a study of radiotherapy plus CTLA-4 blockade in lung cancer. Study-wide findings and caveats: Per reports, early blood T cell clone dynamics, plus interferon-beta, forecast response most strongly.

Profiling relied on immunoSEQ multiplex PCR, and the TCRdb table lists in-frame clones only, not all of them. Altogether some 43,000 clones are present, around 86% being singletons, with the ten largest covering 2.5% to 4%. Germline V gives CDR1 LGHNA, CDR2 YNFKEQ. The CDR3 has 17 residues. The V gene end was trimmed by 1 base and the J gene end by 6 bases; junction bases not matched to a gene: 8. As for this clone: Its antigen is undetermined.

This receptor was identified in a human donor with non-small cell lung cancer who had stable disease on radiotherapy plus ipilimumab. The source material was peripheral blood, sampled from a patient treated with radiotherapy plus ipilimumab. This sequence joins TRBV4-2 and TRBJ2-1; TRBD2 matches 11 bases. The CDR3, as DNA: TGTGCCAGCAGCCAAGTGGGGGCTAGCGGGAGGAGCAATGAGCAGTTCTTC. This translates into CASSQVGASGRSNEQFF.